The present T cell receptor beta chain was sequenced within a study of cytomegalovirus exposure and HLA in healthy donors. CDR3 size: 12 residues. In germline, CDR1 is SQVTM, CDR2 ANQGSEA. This clone was seen once. In the PCR, 60 Vbeta and 13 Jbeta primers were used. Only in-frame clones appear in the TCRdb table, and some are missing; sequencing was by immunoSEQ multiplex PCR. Of 200,000 to 300,000 clones in the sample, almost 85% were seen once. The chain couples TRBV29-1 to TRBJ2-5; TRBD1 agrees at 7 bases. The DNA end is a closer match to TRBJ2-7, so the J assignment may be wrong. Sequenced: PBMCs. This sequence was found in a woman aged 40 to 55 in good health and CMV-seropositive. The CDR3 is CSVDHDRDEQYF. As DNA, the CDR3 is TGCAGCGTTGACCACGACAGGGACGAGCAGTACTTC.